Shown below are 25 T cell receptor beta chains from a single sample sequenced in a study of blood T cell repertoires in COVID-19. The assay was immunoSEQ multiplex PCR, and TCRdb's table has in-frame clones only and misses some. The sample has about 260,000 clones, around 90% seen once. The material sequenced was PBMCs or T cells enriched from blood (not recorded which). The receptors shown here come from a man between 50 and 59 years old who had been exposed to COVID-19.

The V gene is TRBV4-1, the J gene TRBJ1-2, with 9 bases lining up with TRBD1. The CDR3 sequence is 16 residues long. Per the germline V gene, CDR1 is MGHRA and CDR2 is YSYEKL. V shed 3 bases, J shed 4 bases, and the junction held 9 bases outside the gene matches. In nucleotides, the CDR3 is TGCGCCAGCAGCCAGCCGACAGGGGGTTTGGGCTATGGCTACACCTTC. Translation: CASSQPTGGLGYGYTF.

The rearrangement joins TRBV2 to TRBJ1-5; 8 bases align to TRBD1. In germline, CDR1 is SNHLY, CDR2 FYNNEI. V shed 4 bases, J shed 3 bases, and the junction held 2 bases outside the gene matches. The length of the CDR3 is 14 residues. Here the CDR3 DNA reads TGTGCCAGCAGTGGGACAGGGTACAATCAGCCCCAGCATTTT. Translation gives CASSGTGYNQPQHF.

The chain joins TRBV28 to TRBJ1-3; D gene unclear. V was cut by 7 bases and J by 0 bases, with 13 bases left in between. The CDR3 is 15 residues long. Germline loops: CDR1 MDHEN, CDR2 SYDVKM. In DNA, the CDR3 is TGTGCCAGCACCGAACAGATCAGCTCTGGAAACACCATATATTTT. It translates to CASTEQISSGNTIYF.

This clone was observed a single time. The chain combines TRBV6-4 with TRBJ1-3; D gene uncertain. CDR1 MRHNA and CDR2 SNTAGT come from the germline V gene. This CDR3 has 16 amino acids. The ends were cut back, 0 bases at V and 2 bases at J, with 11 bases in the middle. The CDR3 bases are TGTGCCAGCAGTGACTCGACCGCAGGAACTGGAAACACCATATATTTT. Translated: CASSDSTAGTGNTIYF.

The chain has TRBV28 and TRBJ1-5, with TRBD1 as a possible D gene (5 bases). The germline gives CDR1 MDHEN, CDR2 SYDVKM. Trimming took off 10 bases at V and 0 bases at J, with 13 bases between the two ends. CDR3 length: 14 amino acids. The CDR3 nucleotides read TGTGCCACTGGCCGACAGAGTAGCAATCAGCCCCAGCATTTT. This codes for CATGRQSSNQPQHF.

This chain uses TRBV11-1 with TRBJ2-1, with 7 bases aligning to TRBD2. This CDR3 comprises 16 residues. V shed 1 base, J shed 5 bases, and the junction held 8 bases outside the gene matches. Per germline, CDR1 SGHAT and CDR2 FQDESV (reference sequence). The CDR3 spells CASSLVRGSINNEQFF. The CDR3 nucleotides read TGTGCCAGCAGCTTAGTGCGCGGGAGTATCAACAATGAGCAGTTCTTC.

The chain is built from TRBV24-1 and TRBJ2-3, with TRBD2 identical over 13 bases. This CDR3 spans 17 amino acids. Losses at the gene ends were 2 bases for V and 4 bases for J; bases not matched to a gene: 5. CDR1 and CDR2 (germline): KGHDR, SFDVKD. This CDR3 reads CATSDWGTSGMSDTQYF. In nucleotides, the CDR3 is TGTGCCACCAGTGATTGGGGGACTAGCGGGATGTCAGATACGCAGTATTTT.

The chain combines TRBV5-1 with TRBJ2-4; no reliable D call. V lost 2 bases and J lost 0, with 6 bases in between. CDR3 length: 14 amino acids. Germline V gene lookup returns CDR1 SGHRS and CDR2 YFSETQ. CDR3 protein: CASSFGGAKNIQYF. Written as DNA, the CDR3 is TGCGCCAGCAGCTTCGGCGGAGCCAAAAACATTCAGTACTTC.

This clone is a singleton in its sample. CDR3 loop: CASSGFSSTDTQYF. CDR3 coding DNA: TGTGCCAGTAGCGGTTTCTCTAGCACAGATACGCAGTATTTT. The chain is built from TRBV19 and TRBJ2-3; D call uncertain. V was trimmed by 6 bases and J by 0 bases, leaving 10 bases between them. CDR1 and CDR2 (germline): LNHDA, SQIVND (reference sequence). CDR3 length: 14 amino acids.

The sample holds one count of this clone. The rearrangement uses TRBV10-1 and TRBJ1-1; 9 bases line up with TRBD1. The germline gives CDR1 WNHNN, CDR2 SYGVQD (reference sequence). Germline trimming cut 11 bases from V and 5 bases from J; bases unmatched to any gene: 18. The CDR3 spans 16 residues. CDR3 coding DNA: TGCGCCGGGTACCGGGACAGGGACCCAGAAATAACTGAAGCTTTCTTT. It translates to CAGYRDRDPEITEAFF.

CDR3 nucleotides: TGTGCCAGCAGCTCCGGACAGACCCATGAAGCTTTCTTT. Translated: CASSSGQTHEAFF. V is TRBV7-3 and J is TRBJ1-1, with D perhaps matching TRBD1 (6 bases). Trimming removed 4 bases from V and 7 bases from J, with 13 bases in between. The CDR3 runs 13 residues. The germline CDR1 and CDR2 sequences are SGHTA and FQGTGA.

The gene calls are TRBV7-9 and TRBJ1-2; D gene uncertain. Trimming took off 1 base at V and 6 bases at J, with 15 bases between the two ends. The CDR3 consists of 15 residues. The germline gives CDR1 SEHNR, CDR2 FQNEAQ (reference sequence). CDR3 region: CASSLDGPWRDGYTF. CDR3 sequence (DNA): TGTGCCAGCAGCTTAGATGGCCCCTGGAGAGATGGCTACACCTTC.

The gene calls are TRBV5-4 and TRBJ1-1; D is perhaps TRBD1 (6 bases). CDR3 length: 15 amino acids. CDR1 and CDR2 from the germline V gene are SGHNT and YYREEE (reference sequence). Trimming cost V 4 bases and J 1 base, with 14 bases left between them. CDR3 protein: CASSVGGTQNTEAFF. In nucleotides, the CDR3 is TGTGCCAGCAGCGTGGGGGGGACACAGAACACTGAAGCTTTCTTT.

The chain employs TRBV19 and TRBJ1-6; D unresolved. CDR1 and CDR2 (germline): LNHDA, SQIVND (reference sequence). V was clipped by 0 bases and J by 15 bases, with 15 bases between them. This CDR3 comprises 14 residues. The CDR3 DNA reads TGTGCCAGTAGTATAGATCAATCGGATTCGGGCCTCCACTTT. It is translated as CASSIDQSDSGLHF.

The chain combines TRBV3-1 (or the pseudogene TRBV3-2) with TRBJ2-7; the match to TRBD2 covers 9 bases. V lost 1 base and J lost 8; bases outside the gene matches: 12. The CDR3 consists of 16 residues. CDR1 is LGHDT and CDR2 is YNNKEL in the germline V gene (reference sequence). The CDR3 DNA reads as TGTGCCAGCAGCCAAGGACCGCCGACTAGCGGAGATCAGCAGTACGTC. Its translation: CASSQGPPTSGDQQYV.

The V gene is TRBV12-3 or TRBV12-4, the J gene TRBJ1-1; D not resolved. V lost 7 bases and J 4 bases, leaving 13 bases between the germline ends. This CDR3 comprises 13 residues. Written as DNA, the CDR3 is TGTGCCAGCATTGAATGGGCTGGCACTGAAGCTTTCTTT. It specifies CASIEWAGTEAFF.

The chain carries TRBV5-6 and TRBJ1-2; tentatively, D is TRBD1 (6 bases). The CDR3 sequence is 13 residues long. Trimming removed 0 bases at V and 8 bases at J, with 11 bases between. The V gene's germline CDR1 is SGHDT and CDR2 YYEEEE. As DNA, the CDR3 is TGTGCCAGCAGCTTGGGAGGGACATTGGGCTACACCTTC. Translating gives CASSLGGTLGYTF. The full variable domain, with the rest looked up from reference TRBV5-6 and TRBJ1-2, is DAGVTQSPTHLIKTRGQQVTLRCSPKSGHDTVSWYQQALGQGPQFIFQYYEEEERQRGNFPDRFSGHQFPNYSSELNVNALLLGDSALYLCASSLGGTLGYTFGSGTRLTVV.

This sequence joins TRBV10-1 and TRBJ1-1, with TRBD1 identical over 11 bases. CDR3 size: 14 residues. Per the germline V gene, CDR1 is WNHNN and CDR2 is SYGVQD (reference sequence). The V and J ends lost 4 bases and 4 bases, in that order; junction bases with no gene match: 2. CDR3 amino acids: CASSVGTGGTEAFF. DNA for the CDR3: TGCGCCAGCAGTGTTGGGACAGGGGGCACTGAAGCTTTCTTT.

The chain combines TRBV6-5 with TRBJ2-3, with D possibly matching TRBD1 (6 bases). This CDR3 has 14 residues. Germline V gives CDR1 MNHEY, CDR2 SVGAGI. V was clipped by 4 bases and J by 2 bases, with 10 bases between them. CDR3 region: CASSWTEYTDTQYF. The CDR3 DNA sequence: TGTGCCAGCAGTTGGACAGAATACACAGATACGCAGTATTTT.

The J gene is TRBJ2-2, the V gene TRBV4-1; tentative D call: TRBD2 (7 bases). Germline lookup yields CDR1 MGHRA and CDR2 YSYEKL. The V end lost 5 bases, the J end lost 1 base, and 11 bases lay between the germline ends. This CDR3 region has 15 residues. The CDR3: CASSLRGGNTGELFF. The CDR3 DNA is TGCGCCAGCAGCTTAAGGGGGGGGAACACCGGGGAGCTGTTTTTT.

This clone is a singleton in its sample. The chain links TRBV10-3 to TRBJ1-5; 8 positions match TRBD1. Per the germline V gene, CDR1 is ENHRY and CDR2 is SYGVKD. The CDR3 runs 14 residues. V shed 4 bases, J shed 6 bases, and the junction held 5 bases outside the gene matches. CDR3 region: CAISADRESQPQHF. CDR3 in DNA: TGTGCCATCAGTGCGGACAGGGAGAGTCAGCCCCAGCATTTT.

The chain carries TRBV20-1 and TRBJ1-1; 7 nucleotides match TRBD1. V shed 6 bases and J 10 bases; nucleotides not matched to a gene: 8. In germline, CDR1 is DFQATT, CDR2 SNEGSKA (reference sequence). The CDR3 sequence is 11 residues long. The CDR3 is CSAKGGLGAFF. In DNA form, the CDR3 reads TGCAGTGCCAAAGGGGGCCTAGGAGCTTTCTTT.

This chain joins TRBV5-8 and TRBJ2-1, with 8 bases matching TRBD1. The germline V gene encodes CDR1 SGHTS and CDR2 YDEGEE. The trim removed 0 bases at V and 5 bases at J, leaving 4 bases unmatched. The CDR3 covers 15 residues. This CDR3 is CASSLEQGADNEQFF. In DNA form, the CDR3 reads TGTGCCAGCAGCTTGGAGCAGGGGGCAGACAATGAGCAGTTCTTC.

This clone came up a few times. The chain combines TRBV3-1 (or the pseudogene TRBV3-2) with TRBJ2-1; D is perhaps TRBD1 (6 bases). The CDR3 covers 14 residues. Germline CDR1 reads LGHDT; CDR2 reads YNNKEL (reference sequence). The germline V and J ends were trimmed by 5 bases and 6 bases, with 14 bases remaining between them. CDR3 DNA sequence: TGTGCCAGCAGCGCCGCCGGGACACTCAATGAGCAGTTCTTC. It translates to CASSAAGTLNEQFF.

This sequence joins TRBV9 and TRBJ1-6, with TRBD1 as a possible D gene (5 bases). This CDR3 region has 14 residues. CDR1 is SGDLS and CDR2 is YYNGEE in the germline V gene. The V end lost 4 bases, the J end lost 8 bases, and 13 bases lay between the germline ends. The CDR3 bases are TGTGCCAGCAGCCCGGGACTCTCAGATTCACCCCTCCACTTT. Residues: CASSPGLSDSPLHF.